The clone carrying this T cell receptor (beta chain) was found a few times. The entry originates in a study of blood T cell repertoires in COVID-19. Whole-study context: The study drew acute and convalescent COVID-19 samples from the United States, Italy and Spain. The cDNA or gDNA used as material had been derived from T cells, B-cell-depleted T cells, or PBMCs.

This table comes from immunoSEQ multiplex PCR, and its TCRdb copy is limited to in-frame clones, with some not included. The table has 10,000 to 15,000 clones, 65% to 90% seen once. Trimming removed 5 bases from V and 7 bases from J; junction bases left unmatched: 5. Germline V gene lookup returns CDR1 LNHDA and CDR2 SQIVND (reference sequence). The CDR3 is 14 residues long. The rearrangement uses TRBV19 and TRBJ1-6; 7 bases agree with TRBD1. Sequenced input: peripheral blood. The clonotype was recovered from a man aged 35 to 55 with active or convalescent COVID-19. The CDR3 region is CASSALGGNSPLHF. The DNA for the CDR3 is TGTGCCAGTAGTGCTCTAGGGGGCAATTCACCCCTCCACTTT. Using reference TRBV19 and TRBJ1-6 for the parts outside the CDR3, the full variable domain is DGGITQSPKYLFRKEGQNVTLSCEQNLNHDAMYWYRQDPGQGLRLIYYSQIVNDFQKGDIAEGYSVSREKKESFPLTVTSAQKNPTAFYLCASSALGGNSPLHFGNGTRLTVT.